Below are 19 T cell receptor beta chains sequenced from a single sample in a study of long-term antiretroviral therapy in people with HIV. It was version v3.0 of the immunoSEQ assay that was run at survey level. TCRdb keeps only in-frame clones here, not all; method: immunoSEQ multiplex PCR. Here the sample spans around 35,000 clones, approximately 96% being singletons. The starting material was unsorted PBMCs, obtained around 6.6 years after starting antiretroviral therapy. The receptor set was obtained from a man between 25 and 39 years old with HIV.

Turning to this clone: Sequence at one end of the junction differs from germline and may be a read error. The genes are TRBV7-3 and TRBJ2-7, with a tentative D call TRBD1 (5 bases). CDR1 and CDR2 (germline): SGHTA, FQGTGA. This CDR3 region has 13 residues. In DNA, the CDR3 is TGTGCCAGCAGCCTAACCCAGGGTTACGAGCAGTACTTC. Its translation: CASSLTQGYEQYF.

The chain uses TRBV29-1 and TRBJ1-2, with 7 nucleotides matching TRBD1. The germline CDR1 and CDR2 sequences are SQVTM and ANQGSEA. There are 15 residues in the CDR3. J was trimmed by 0 bases and V by 4 bases; bases with no gene match: 8. Here the CDR3 DNA reads TGCAGCGTTGTAAGGGGGCTAGTGTCTAACTATGGCTACACCTTC. As protein: CSVVRGLVSNYGYTF.

V is TRBV6-5 and J is TRBJ1-3; D unclear. Germline V gene data show CDR1 as MNHEY and CDR2 as SVGAGI. Trimming removed 4 bases at V and 8 bases at J, with 12 bases between. CDR3 length equals 13 residues. CDR3 residues: CASSSPGPDTIYF. The CDR3 DNA is TGTGCCAGCAGTTCCCCCGGCCCGGACACCATATATTTT.

The chain couples TRBV7-6 to TRBJ2-3; D is tentatively TRBD1 or TRBD2 (5 bases each). Germline loops: CDR1 SGHVS, CDR2 FNYEAQ. Deletions cut 5 bases from V and 6 bases from J, with 18 bases between. The CDR3 totals 15 residues. CDR3 DNA sequence: TGTGCCAGCAGCCAAACCGGGACCATCCAGGATACGCAGTATTTT. This sequence encodes CASSQTGTIQDTQYF.

The V and J genes are TRBV5-4 and TRBJ1-2; 9 bases fit TRBD1. V gave up 3 bases and J gave up 7 bases; unmatched junction bases: 4. The length of the CDR3 is 13 residues. Germline V gene lookup returns CDR1 SGHNT and CDR2 YYREEE (reference sequence). CDR3 loop: CASSSQGAPGYTF. CDR3 bases: TGTGCCAGCAGCTCACAGGGGGCGCCTGGCTACACCTTC. Full variable domain (rest looked up from reference TRBV5-4 and TRBJ1-2): ETGVTQSPTHLIKTRGQQVTLRCSSQSGHNTVSWYQQALGQGPQFIFQYYREEENGRGNFPPRFSGLQFPNYSSELNVNALELDDSALYLCASSSQGAPGYTFGSGTRLTVV.

The chain is built from TRBV7-6 and TRBJ2-7; TRBD1 agrees at 10 bases. V gave up 1 base and J gave up 5 bases; unmatched junction bases: 2. This CDR3 spans 14 amino acids. Germline-derived CDR1 and CDR2 are SGHVS and FNYEAQ. CDR3 bases: TGTGCCAGCAGCTTAGGGGACAGGGGTCACGAGCAGTACTTC. It specifies CASSLGDRGHEQYF.

In its sample, this clone was seen a few times. The V gene is TRBV2, the J gene TRBJ1-2; no firm D call. The germline V gene has CDR1 SNHLY and CDR2 FYNNEI. V lost 3 bases to trimming and J lost 7 bases, with 3 bases between them. The CDR3 is made up of 10 amino acids. The CDR3 DNA reads as TGTGCCAGCAGTGACAGTGGCTACACCTTC. As protein: CASSDSGYTF.

The chain couples TRBV7-8 to TRBJ2-3; 8 bases agree with TRBD2. The CDR3 is 17 amino acids. V shed 2 bases, J shed 5 bases, and the junction held 12 bases outside the gene matches. Germline V gene lookup returns CDR1 SGHVS and CDR2 FQNEAQ. The chain's CDR3 is CASSLPRASGPEDTQYF. In DNA, the CDR3 is TGTGCCAGCAGCTTACCCCGAGCTAGCGGGCCCGAAGATACGCAGTATTTT.

The chain links TRBV6-5 to TRBJ1-6, with unresolved D. This CDR3 region has 14 residues. In germline, CDR1 is MNHEY, CDR2 SVGAGI. Trimming shortened V by 5 bases and J by 7 bases, and 12 bases separated the two germline ends. CDR3 in amino acids: CASSTLGGNSPLHF. CDR3 DNA sequence: TGTGCCAGCAGTACCCTGGGCGGAAATTCACCCCTCCACTTT.

The chain is built from TRBV7-3 and TRBJ2-2, with D possibly being TRBD2 (6 bases). The CDR3 consists of 14 residues. Germline loops: CDR1 SGHTA, CDR2 FQGTGA. The V end lost 6 bases, the J end lost 6 bases, and 14 bases lay between the germline ends. Written as DNA, the CDR3 is TGTGCCAGCAGTAGAGACGGGGGACCCGGGGAGCTGTTTTTT. Its translation is CASSRDGGPGELFF. Using reference TRBV7-3 and TRBJ2-2 for the parts outside the CDR3, the full variable domain is GAGVSQTPSNKVTEKGKYVELRCDPISGHTALYWYRQSLGQGPEFLIYFQGTGAADDSGLPNDRFFAVRPEGSVSTLKIQRTERGDSAVYLCASSRDGGPGELFFGEGSRLTVL.

The V gene is TRBV5-1, the J gene TRBJ2-2; 7 bases map to TRBD1. In germline, CDR1 is SGHRS, CDR2 YFSETQ. Trimming at V came to 4 bases and at J to 3 bases, leaving 18 bases not matched to a gene. The CDR3 is made up of 19 amino acids. CDR3: CASSAQGRTEWGYTGELFF. Written as DNA, the CDR3 is TGCGCCAGCAGCGCACAGGGGCGTACCGAGTGGGGATACACCGGGGAGCTGTTTTTT.

This sequence joins TRBV6-5 and TRBJ2-7, with TRBD2 matching 9 bases. CDR3 length equals 13 residues. Per the germline V gene, CDR1 is MNHEY and CDR2 is SVGAGI. J gave up 13 bases and V 0 bases, and 7 bases lay outside the gene matches. CDR3 nucleotide sequence: TGTGCCAGCAGTTACTCACTAGCGGGCGTCCCTTACTTC. Amino acid sequence: CASSYSLAGVPYF.

The chain joins TRBV19 to TRBJ2-3; TRBD2 might be the D (5 bases). V was shortened by 5 bases and J by 5 bases, with 20 bases between the two germline ends. The germline CDR1 and CDR2 sequences are LNHDA and SQIVND (reference sequence). The CDR3 spans 16 residues. CDR3 in amino acids: CASSSSAPVEGDTQYF. CDR3 DNA: TGTGCCAGTAGTTCCTCGGCCCCGGTTGAGGGAGATACGCAGTATTTT.

This chain uses TRBV6-5 with TRBJ2-7; D possibly uses TRBD1 or TRBD2 (5 bases each). CDR3 length equals 16 residues. The germline V gene encodes CDR1 MNHEY and CDR2 SVGAGI. Trimming took 2 bases from V and 0 from J, leaving 14 bases between them. CDR3 coding DNA: TGTGCCAGCAGTTACGGGACCGTACAAACCTCCTACGAGCAGTACTTC. It translates to CASSYGTVQTSYEQYF.

V gene TRBV19 combines with J gene TRBJ1-5; no reliable D call. Germline V gives CDR1 LNHDA, CDR2 SQIVND (reference sequence). The CDR3 contains 13 residues. V was trimmed by 7 bases and J by 3 bases, leaving 10 bases between them. CDR3 in amino acids: CASTPRDNQPQHF. DNA for the CDR3: TGTGCCAGTACCCCGAGGGACAATCAGCCCCAGCATTTT.

The gene calls are TRBV19 and TRBJ2-7, with a possible D match to TRBD1 (6 bases). The CDR3 runs to 17 residues. V dropped 4 bases and J dropped 3 bases, with 22 bases sitting between them. Germline V lookup: CDR1 LNHDA, CDR2 SQIVND (reference sequence). The CDR3 nucleotides are TGTGCCAGTAGTAGGCAGGGGATAGGGTTAGGAAACTACGAGCAGTACTTC. Residues: CASSRQGIGLGNYEQYF.

This clone appeared a single time. The genes are TRBV7-2 and TRBJ2-7; either TRBD1 or TRBD2 may fit D (5 bases each). The CDR3 sequence is 14 residues long. Between the trimmed V and J ends, which lost 1 base and 2 bases, there was a span of 9 bases. Germline values: CDR1 SGHTA, CDR2 FQGNSA. CDR3 sequence (DNA): TGTGCCAGCAGCTTAGTAGAGGGGACCTACGAGCAGTACTTC. Translated: CASSLVEGTYEQYF.

The CDR3 region is CASSLGTDTQYF. For the CDR3, the DNA is TGTGCCAGCAGCTTAGGTACAGATACGCAGTATTTT. The chain has TRBV7-6 and TRBJ2-3; D is unclear. Trimming took 1 base from V and 3 from J, leaving 2 bases between them. The CDR3 extends over 12 amino acids. In germline, CDR1 is SGHVS, CDR2 FNYEAQ. Filled out from reference TRBV7-6 and TRBJ2-3, the complete variable domain reads GAGVSQSPRYKVTKRGQDVALRCDPISGHVSLYWYRQALGQGPEFLTYFNYEAQQDKSGLPNDRFSAERPEGSISTLTIQRTEQRDSAMYRCASSLGTDTQYFGPGTRLTVL.

The J gene is TRBJ2-3, the V gene TRBV7-2; 8 bases fit TRBD2. Germline loops: CDR1 SGHTA, CDR2 FQGNSA. V lost 3 bases and J lost 0; bases outside the gene matches: 11. CDR3 length: 18 residues. The CDR3 DNA is TGTGCCAGCAGCTTGCCCACGGGACGGGAGGGGAGCACAGATACGCAGTATTTT. Protein: CASSLPTGREGSTDTQYF.